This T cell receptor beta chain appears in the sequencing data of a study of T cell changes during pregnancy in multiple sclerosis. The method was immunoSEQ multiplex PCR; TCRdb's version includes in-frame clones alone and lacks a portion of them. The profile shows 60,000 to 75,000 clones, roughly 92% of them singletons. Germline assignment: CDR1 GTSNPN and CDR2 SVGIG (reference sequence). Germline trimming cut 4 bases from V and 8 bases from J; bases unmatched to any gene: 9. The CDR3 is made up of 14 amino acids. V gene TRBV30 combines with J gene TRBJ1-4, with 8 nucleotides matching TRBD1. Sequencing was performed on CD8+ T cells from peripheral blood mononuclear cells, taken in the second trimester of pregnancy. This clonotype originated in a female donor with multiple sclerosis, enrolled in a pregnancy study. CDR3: CAWTHRGFKEKLFF. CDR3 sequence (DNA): TGTGCCTGGACCCACAGGGGGTTTAAGGAAAAACTGTTTTTT.